These 14 T cell receptor beta chains were sequenced from one sample in a study of somatic mutations in cytotoxic T cells in rheumatoid arthritis. The table came from immunoSEQ multiplex PCR; TCRdb's copy has only in-frame clones and leaves some out. The data hold around 23,000 clones, with over 65% observed a single time. Sequencing was carried out using CD8+ T cells sorted from blood. These receptors were obtained from a woman younger than 35 in good health.

The J gene is TRBJ1-3, the V gene TRBV7-9; D might be TRBD1 (6 bases). The CDR3 covers 15 residues. Trimming stripped 5 bases from V and 4 bases from J, with 15 bases between. CDR1 SEHNR and CDR2 FQNEAQ come from the germline V gene (reference sequence). The chain's CDR3 is CASSPPQGVGNTIYF. In nucleotides, the CDR3 is TGTGCCAGCAGCCCCCCACAGGGTGTCGGAAACACCATATATTTT. The full variable domain, rest sourced from reference TRBV7-9 and TRBJ1-3, is DTGVSQNPRHKITKRGQNVTFRCDPISEHNRLYWYRQTLGQGPEFLTYFQNEAQLEKSRLLSDRFSAERPKGSFSTLEIQRTEQGDSAMYLCASSPPQGVGNTIYFGEGSWLTVV.

The chain is built from TRBV7-9 and TRBJ1-1, with 7 nucleotides matching TRBD1. The length of the CDR3 is 15 residues. Germline-derived CDR1 and CDR2 are SEHNR and FQNEAQ (reference sequence). V lost 4 bases to trimming and J lost 0 bases; unmatched junction nucleotides: 5. The CDR3 sequence is CASSYQTGLNTEAFF. The CDR3 DNA is TGTGCCAGCAGCTACCAGACAGGGCTGAACACTGAAGCTTTCTTT.

This clone has a handful of counts. This chain links TRBV19 with TRBJ1-1; 11 bases match TRBD1. Germline V gene sequence: CDR1 LNHDA, CDR2 SQIVND (reference sequence). This CDR3 contains 17 residues. The V gene end was trimmed by 0 bases and the J gene end by 7 bases; junction bases not matched to a gene: 10. CDR3 residues: CASSIDRGQGGLGEAFF. CDR3 nucleotides: TGTGCCAGTAGTATAGACCGGGGACAGGGGGGCCTAGGTGAAGCTTTCTTT.

The chain employs TRBV19 and TRBJ1-1; D is unresolved. This CDR3 region has 13 residues. Germline CDR1 LNHDA, CDR2 SQIVND (reference sequence). The ends were cut back, 3 bases at V and 3 bases at J, with 8 bases in the middle. This CDR3 reads CASSMVSYTEAFF. The CDR3 coding sequence is TGTGCCAGTAGTATGGTCAGCTACACTGAAGCTTTCTTT.

This clone was observed a handful of times. The V call is TRBV7-9, the J call TRBJ1-1; 9 nucleotides agree with TRBD1. Germline V lookup: CDR1 SEHNR, CDR2 FQNEAQ (reference sequence). This CDR3 region has 16 residues. The V gene end was trimmed by 5 bases and the J gene end by 0 bases; junction bases not matched to a gene: 7. The CDR3 DNA reads TGTGCCAGCAGCCCCGGGACAGGGACATTGAACACTGAAGCTTTCTTT. Amino acid sequence: CASSPGTGTLNTEAFF.

The rearrangement uses TRBV5-5 and TRBJ2-7; D is undetermined. Trimming shortened V by 0 bases and J by 2 bases, and 12 bases separated the two germline ends. Germline assignment: CDR1 SGHKS and CDR2 YYEKEE (reference sequence). The CDR3 contains 15 residues. The CDR3 sequence: CASSLEGTRAYEQYV. CDR3 DNA sequence: TGTGCCAGCAGCTTGGAAGGAACCCGTGCCTACGAGCAGTACGTC.

The chain joins TRBV29-1 to TRBJ2-5, with no clear D. The V and J ends lost 3 bases and 2 bases respectively, with 10 bases between them. The CDR3 is 13 amino acids. CDR1 and CDR2 from the germline V gene are SQVTM and ANQGSEA. The CDR3 here is CSVDTDPQETQYF. In DNA form, the CDR3 reads TGCAGCGTTGATACCGACCCACAAGAGACCCAGTACTTC.

The J gene is TRBJ2-1, the V gene TRBV6-1; no definite D call. The CDR3 runs to 10 residues. The V end lost 7 bases, the J end lost 7 bases, and 5 bases lay between the germline ends. Germline CDR1 MNHNS, CDR2 SASEGT. CDR3 coding DNA: TGTGCCAGCATGAGTAATGAGCAGTTCTTC. This codes for CASMSNEQFF.

This chain uses TRBV29-1 with TRBJ2-2, with D perhaps being TRBD1 or TRBD2 (6 bases each). The V end was cut by 3 bases, the J end by 4 bases, with 12 bases between. Germline V CDR1 and CDR2: SQVTM, ANQGSEA. This CDR3 is built from 14 residues. CDR3 nucleotides: TGCAGCGTTGAGTTCGGGGGCAGCACCGGGGAGCTGTTTTTT. Encoded protein: CSVEFGGSTGELFF.

The V gene is TRBV27, the J gene TRBJ2-1; 7 bases fit TRBD2. This CDR3 contains 13 residues. Germline V gene sequence: CDR1 MNHEY, CDR2 SMNVEV (reference sequence). Germline trimming cut 1 base from V and 15 bases from J; bases unmatched to any gene: 9. The chain's CDR3 is CASSLWSAGVTFF. CDR3 bases: TGTGCCAGCAGTTTATGGTCGGCGGGAGTAACGTTCTTC.

The rearrangement uses TRBV5-1 and TRBJ2-2; D might be TRBD2 (5 bases). Per the germline V gene, CDR1 is SGHRS and CDR2 is YFSETQ. The ends were cut back, 4 bases at V and 0 bases at J, with 13 bases in the middle. The CDR3 has 16 amino acids. The CDR3 DNA reads as TGCGCCAGCAGCCCCAAAATCGGGACGAACACCGGGGAGCTGTTTTTT. It is translated as CASSPKIGTNTGELFF.

This clone has just one count. The chain combines TRBV11-2 with TRBJ2-3, with TRBD2 matching over 11 bases. The CDR3 consists of 19 residues. The junction had 10 bases not matched to a gene; V was cut back by 0 bases and J by 2 bases. Per the germline V gene, CDR1 is SGHAT and CDR2 is FQNNGV. The CDR3, as DNA: TGTGCCAGCAGCTTAGAACCCCCGCTAGCGGGGGGTAACACAGATACGCAGTATTTT. It is translated as CASSLEPPLAGGNTDTQYF.

The CDR3 DNA reads as TGCGCCAGCAGTCAATCGGTGAGACAGGGGAACACCGGGGAGCTGTTTTTT. Residues: CASSQSVRQGNTGELFF. V gene TRBV23-1 combines with J gene TRBJ2-2, with 7 bases lining up with TRBD1. TRBV23-1 counts as an open reading frame of uncertain function. Germline trimming cut 0 bases from V and 1 base from J; bases unmatched to any gene: 5. This CDR3 has 17 residues.

The J gene is TRBJ2-6, the V gene TRBV7-2, with TRBD1 matching 7 bases. There are 18 residues in the CDR3. Trimming cost V 3 bases and J 0 bases; bases outside gene matches: 8. Germline V gene sequence: CDR1 SGHTA, CDR2 FQGNSA. CDR3 sequence reads: CASSLGTAFLSGANVLTF. CDR3 sequence (DNA): TGTGCCAGCAGCTTGGGGACAGCTTTTCTCTCTGGGGCCAACGTCCTGACTTTC. The full variable domain, with the rest looked up from reference TRBV7-2 and TRBJ2-6, is GAGVSQSPSNKVTEKGKDVELRCDPISGHTALYWYRQSLGQGLEFLIYFQGNSAPDKSGLPSDRFSAERTGGSVSTLTIQRTQQEDSAVYLCASSLGTAFLSGANVLTFGAGSRLTVL.